This entry lists 32 T cell receptor beta chains sequenced from one sample in a study of shared T cell receptors in the human thymus. Clones were read by immunoSEQ multiplex PCR, and TCRdb kept only the in-frame ones, dropping some. The sample lists about 730,000 clones; over 75% were seen once. These data were likewise used in another study, on human thymus T cells.

The material sequenced was thymocytes. Receptors were obtained from a girl in the first two years of life with a congenital heart defect.

This chain connects TRBV7-2 to TRBJ2-2; TRBD2 might be the D (5 bases). The CDR3 length is 14 residues. Trimming pared 1 base from V and 4 bases from J, leaving 7 bases between. CDR1 and CDR2 from the germline V gene are SGHTA and FQGNSA. As DNA, the CDR3 is TGTGCCAGCAGCTTAGGAAGCGGCACCGGGGAGCTGTTTTTT. Translated, it gives CASSLGSGTGELFF.

The count of this clone is one. The V and J genes are TRBV27 and TRBJ2-1, with TRBD2 matching over 9 bases. In germline, CDR1 is MNHEY, CDR2 SMNVEV (reference sequence). V trimming: 4 bases; J trimming: 4 bases; junction bases outside the gene matches: 5. The CDR3 contains 15 residues. The chain's CDR3 is CASSSVAGVYNEQFF. CDR3 nucleotide sequence: TGTGCCAGCAGTTCGGTAGCGGGGGTGTACAATGAGCAGTTCTTC.

The chain employs TRBV2 and TRBJ2-7; 7 bases are shared with TRBD2. The junction had 13 bases not matched to a gene; V was cut back by 6 bases and J by 5 bases. In germline, CDR1 is SNHLY, CDR2 FYNNEI. This CDR3 is built from 15 residues. The CDR3 DNA reads TGTGCCAGCAGAGTCTGGGGGGGTCGGTTGGACGAGCAGTACTTC. Translation gives CASRVWGGRLDEQYF. Using reference TRBV2 and TRBJ2-7 for the parts outside the CDR3, the full variable domain is EPEVTQTPSHQVTQMGQEVILRCVPISNHLYFYWYRQILGQKVEFLVSFYNNEISEKSEIFDDQFSVERPDGSNFTLKIRSTKLEDSAMYFCASRVWGGRLDEQYFGPGTRLTVT.

This clone showed up just a few times. V is TRBV10-3 and J is TRBJ1-2, with 8 bases aligning to TRBD1. Germline CDR1 reads ENHRY; CDR2 reads SYGVKD. Losses at the gene ends were 7 bases for V and 0 bases for J; bases not matched to a gene: 13. This CDR3 spans 17 amino acids. The CDR3 sequence: CAITNAQGVPPNYGYTF. The CDR3 DNA is TGTGCCATCACCAATGCACAGGGGGTGCCCCCTAACTATGGCTACACCTTC.

This chain connects TRBV19 to TRBJ2-1, with TRBD1 matching over 9 bases. Looked up from germline, CDR1 is LNHDA and CDR2 is SQIVND (reference sequence). V dropped 9 bases and J dropped 14; count of bases not matched to a gene: 8. The CDR3 length is 11 residues. This CDR3 reads CASSGQGIKFF. CDR3 nucleotide sequence: TGTGCCAGCTCGGGACAGGGCATTAAGTTCTTC.

This clone occurred a few times. This chain links TRBV7-2 with TRBJ1-5; weak D call: TRBD1 (6 bases). Germline assignment: CDR1 SGHTA and CDR2 FQGNSA. Trimming removed 5 bases from V and 0 bases from J, with 11 bases in between. The CDR3 totals 15 residues. CDR3 in amino acids: CASSPDSFSNQPQHF. The CDR3 nucleotides read TGTGCCAGCAGCCCGGACAGTTTTAGCAATCAGCCCCAGCATTTT.

The chain couples TRBV10-1 to TRBJ2-7, with D perhaps matching TRBD1 (6 bases). V was pared by 3 bases and J by 6 bases, with 15 bases between. Germline-derived CDR1 and CDR2 are WNHNN and SYGVQD (reference sequence). The CDR3 loop spans 14 amino acids. The CDR3 spells CASSDRGDGGEQYF. In DNA form, the CDR3 reads TGCGCCAGCAGTGACAGGGGCGACGGTGGCGAGCAGTACTTC.

The chain links TRBV27 to TRBJ1-2, with 7 bases aligning to TRBD1. Germline trimming cut 6 bases from V and 4 bases from J; bases unmatched to any gene: 8. The CDR3 sequence is 14 residues long. From germline, CDR1 is MNHEY and CDR2 SMNVEV (reference sequence). CDR3 region: CASRARGALYGYTF. CDR3 sequence (DNA): TGTGCCAGCAGGGCCAGGGGGGCTCTCTATGGCTACACCTTC.

A word on this clone: Other nucleotide sequences from this sample produce the same CDR3. The V call is TRBV5-1, the J call TRBJ2-2; a possible D gene is TRBD2 (5 bases). Germline V gives CDR1 SGHRS, CDR2 YFSETQ. The length of the CDR3 is 16 residues. Trimming shortened V by 2 bases and J by 0 bases, and 11 bases separated the two germline ends. CDR3 bases: TGCGCCAGCAGCTTAGGATCCGGGGCGAACACCGGGGAGCTGTTTTTT. Its protein product is CASSLGSGANTGELFF.

This clone has just a few counts. The chain employs TRBV6-1 and TRBJ1-5; weak D call: TRBD1 (6 bases). Germline CDR1 and CDR2: MNHNS and SASEGT. This CDR3 has 13 amino acids. Trimming took 8 bases from V and 4 from J, leaving 12 bases between them. DNA of the CDR3: TGTGCCAGCTTACAGGGCGATAATCAGCCCCAGCATTTT. It yields the protein CASLQGDNQPQHF.

This sequence joins TRBV7-9 and TRBJ1-1, with TRBD1 matching 7 bases. Germline assignment: CDR1 SEHNR and CDR2 FQNEAQ (reference sequence). Trimming removed 5 bases from V and 1 base from J; junction bases left unmatched: 16. This CDR3 is 18 amino acids long. The CDR3 DNA reads as TGTGCCAGCAGCCGGGGGCGGCGGAGGGGGCGCAAGAACACTGAAGCTTTCTTT. Protein product: CASSRGRRRGRKNTEAFF.

This clone was counted a single time. The V gene is TRBV5-1, the J gene TRBJ2-7; tentative D call: TRBD2 (6 bases). The CDR3 length is 19 residues. V gave up 0 bases and J gave up 3 bases, with 25 bases separating them. CDR1 and CDR2 from the germline V gene are SGHRS and YFSETQ. The CDR3 DNA sequence: TGCGCCAGCAGCTTGGGTGTTGTAGGGGCGCAAGGGAGGTACTACGAGCAGTACTTC. This encodes CASSLGVVGAQGRYYEQYF. The full variable domain, its missing parts supplied by reference TRBV5-1 and TRBJ2-7, is KAGVTQTPRYLIKTRGQQVTLSCSPISGHRSVSWYQQTPGQGLQFLFEYFSETQRNKGNFPGRFSGRQFSNSRSEMNVSTLELGDSALYLCASSLGVVGAQGRYYEQYFGPGTRLTVT.

V gene TRBV6-4 combines with J gene TRBJ1-4, with D possibly being TRBD1 (5 bases). The V end was cut by 2 bases, the J end by 0 bases, with 22 bases between. The CDR3 extends over 20 amino acids. Germline V CDR1 and CDR2: MRHNA, SNTAGT. The CDR3 protein is CASSDPPPFDSAATNEKLFF. The CDR3 DNA follows: TGTGCCAGCAGTGACCCTCCTCCCTTTGACAGCGCAGCAACTAATGAAAAACTGTTTTTT.

Only one count was recorded for this clone. V usage is TRBV2 and J usage is TRBJ2-7, with D hard to call. Trimming removed 5 bases at V and 3 bases at J, with 11 bases between. Germline-derived CDR1 and CDR2 are SNHLY and FYNNEI. The CDR3 consists of 13 residues. The CDR3: CASSTIPYYEQYF. The CDR3 bases are TGTGCCAGCAGTACGATACCCTACTACGAGCAGTACTTC.

This chain joins TRBV5-4 and TRBJ1-2, with 7 bases lining up with TRBD1. Germline V gene sequence: CDR1 SGHNT, CDR2 YYREEE (reference sequence). V shed 9 bases and J 3 bases; nucleotides not matched to a gene: 17. This CDR3 spans 16 amino acids. CDR3: CATNLGTALPDYGYTF. The CDR3, as DNA: TGTGCCACCAATTTGGGGACAGCCCTACCTGACTATGGCTACACCTTC.

The rearrangement links TRBV9 to TRBJ1-1; no reliable D call. This CDR3 region has 14 residues. From germline, CDR1 is SGDLS and CDR2 YYNGEE. The V end lost 0 bases, the J end lost 4 bases, and 10 bases lay between the germline ends. The DNA of the CDR3 is TGTGCCAGCAGCGTAGAGCCAGGTAGCACTGAAGCTTTCTTT. It translates to CASSVEPGSTEAFF. Variable domain in full (rest from reference TRBV9 and TRBJ1-1): DSGVTQTPKHLITATGQRVTLRCSPRSGDLSVYWYQQSLDQGLQFLIQYYNGEERAKGNILERFSAQQFPDLHSELNLSSLELGDSALYFCASSVEPGSTEAFFGQGTRLTVV.

This clone was observed a few times. In nucleotides, the CDR3 is TGTGCCAGCAGCCAAGAGGGACTGGGCTACGAGCAGTACTTC. Translating it yields CASSQEGLGYEQYF. The chain carries TRBV4-2 and TRBJ2-7, with a weak D call TRBD2 (6 bases). Germline assignment: CDR1 LGHNA and CDR2 YNFKEQ. The length of the CDR3 is 14 residues. V was trimmed by 0 bases and J by 3 bases, leaving 9 bases between them.

The DNA of the CDR3 is TGTGCCAGCAGTGCGGGCAGGGGGTCAGGAAACACCATATATTTT. It yields the protein CASSAGRGSGNTIYF. This sequence joins TRBV27 and TRBJ1-3, with TRBD1 matching over 7 bases. Germline V lookup: CDR1 MNHEY, CDR2 SMNVEV (reference sequence). The CDR3 length is 15 residues. The trim removed 5 bases at V and 4 bases at J, leaving 8 bases unmatched.

This chain uses TRBV5-6 with TRBJ1-1; D not resolved. The germline CDR1 and CDR2 sequences are SGHDT and YYEEEE. The CDR3 has 14 residues. The V end was cut by 1 base, the J end by 1 base, with 8 bases between. The CDR3 nucleotides are TGTGCCAGCAGCTTGTGGGGAGAGAACACTGAAGCTTTCTTT. Its protein is CASSLWGENTEAFF.

The genes are TRBV6-1 and TRBJ1-2, with 11 bases aligning to TRBD1. After removal of 6 bases from V and 0 bases from J, the junction contained 0 bases not matched to a gene. The CDR3 is made up of 14 amino acids. CDR1 MNHNS and CDR2 SASEGT come from the germline V gene. DNA for the CDR3: TGTGCCAGCAGGGGACAGGGGGCTAACTATGGCTACACCTTC. It encodes CASRGQGANYGYTF.

The genes are TRBV5-4 and TRBJ1-3, with a possible D match to TRBD1 (5 bases). The V end was cut by 4 bases, the J end by 1 base, with 12 bases between. Germline CDR1 SGHNT, CDR2 YYREEE (reference sequence). CDR3 length: 15 amino acids. The CDR3 coding sequence is TGTGCCAGCAGCGCCGGGGGGATGTCTGGAAACACCATATATTTT. This gives the protein CASSAGGMSGNTIYF.

The rearrangement joins TRBV6-6 to TRBJ2-1; D ambiguous. Germline V gives CDR1 MNHNY, CDR2 SVGAGI (reference sequence). Trimming stripped 6 bases from V and 0 bases from J, with 12 bases between. The CDR3 totals 15 residues. In nucleotides, the CDR3 is TGTGCCAGCAGCCACAGAGCTTGCTCCTACAATGAGCAGTTCTTC. It yields the protein CASSHRACSYNEQFF.

This sequence joins TRBV27 and TRBJ1-1; 7 bases agree with TRBD1. The CDR3 is 16 amino acids. CDR1 is MNHEY and CDR2 is SMNVEV in the germline V gene (reference sequence). Unmatched junction bases numbered 10, after V lost 2 bases and J lost 4 bases. The CDR3 coding sequence is TGTGCCAGCAGTTTACGCCCCCAGGGGGGAGGCACTGAAGCTTTCTTT. The encoded protein is CASSLRPQGGGTEAFF.

V usage is TRBV7-9 and J usage is TRBJ2-1, with D possibly TRBD1 on 5 matching bases. The CDR3 covers 16 residues. The ends were cut back, 1 base at V and 4 bases at J, with 14 bases in the middle. Germline loops: CDR1 SEHNR, CDR2 FQNEAQ (reference sequence). This CDR3 is CASSLDLQGRYNEQFF. The CDR3, as DNA: TGTGCCAGCAGCTTAGACCTCCAGGGCCGGTACAATGAGCAGTTCTTC.

The V and J genes are TRBV14 and TRBJ1-4; 7 nucleotides align to TRBD1. The CDR3 has 19 amino acids. Losses at the gene ends were 2 bases for V and 3 bases for J; bases not matched to a gene: 15. The germline V gene encodes CDR1 SGHDN and CDR2 FVKESK. Here the CDR3 DNA reads TGTGCCAGCAGCCAATACTACCGACAGGGAGGAGTAGCTAATGAAAAACTGTTTTTT. Translated: CASSQYYRQGGVANEKLFF.

The rearrangement links TRBV9 to TRBJ2-5, with D possibly matching TRBD1 (5 bases). Germline CDR1 and CDR2: SGDLS and YYNGEE. This CDR3 contains 16 residues. V shed 0 bases and J shed 5 bases, with 17 bases lying between them. Here the CDR3 reads CASSVGGRALEETQYF. CDR3 bases: TGTGCCAGCAGCGTAGGCGGCAGGGCCCTTGAGGAGACCCAGTACTTC.

The chain recombines TRBV19 with TRBJ2-1; D is uncertain. Trimming cost V 1 base and J 4 bases, with 11 bases left between them. From germline, CDR1 is LNHDA and CDR2 SQIVND (reference sequence). The CDR3 is made up of 15 amino acids. CDR3 sequence: CASSIVGAPYNEQFF. Here the CDR3 DNA reads TGTGCCAGTAGTATAGTAGGAGCGCCTTACAATGAGCAGTTCTTC.

The CDR3: CASSEGPTGCSGANVLTF. In DNA form, the CDR3 reads TGTGCCAGCAGTGAGGGCCCAACAGGTTGCTCTGGGGCCAACGTCCTGACTTTC. The chain links TRBV25-1 to TRBJ2-6, with D perhaps TRBD1 (5 bases). The CDR3 runs to 18 residues. V was cut by 3 bases and J by 0 bases, with 15 bases left in between. Germline V gene lookup returns CDR1 MGHDK and CDR2 SYGVNS.

The chain is built from TRBV6-5 and TRBJ2-7, with a tentative D call TRBD2 (6 bases). The CDR3 is made up of 14 amino acids. The V gene's germline CDR1 is MNHEY and CDR2 SVGAGI. Trimming left V 2 bases short and J 2 bases short, with 10 bases between. CDR3 residues: CASSYESGAYEQYF. DNA for the CDR3: TGTGCCAGCAGTTACGAGTCGGGGGCCTACGAGCAGTACTTC.

V usage is TRBV5-1 and J usage is TRBJ1-2; D uncertain. The CDR3 length is 14 residues. CDR1 is SGHRS and CDR2 is YFSETQ in the germline V gene. Trimming cost V 1 base and J 8 bases, with 15 bases left between them. This CDR3 is CASSLSEGQRGYTF. The CDR3 nucleotides are TGCGCCAGCAGCTTGAGTGAGGGCCAAAGAGGCTACACCTTC.

V is TRBV5-6 and J is TRBJ2-3; D perhaps matches TRBD1 (6 bases). The CDR3 sequence is 17 residues long. With 0 bases removed from V and 0 bases from J, the gap between germline ends came to 14 bases. Germline V gives CDR1 SGHDT, CDR2 YYEEEE. The CDR3 sequence: CASSLEVGHTSTDTQYF. The CDR3 nucleotides are TGTGCCAGCAGCTTGGAGGTGGGACACACAAGCACAGATACGCAGTATTTT.

The chain combines TRBV29-1 with TRBJ2-1; 12 nucleotides align to TRBD2. Germline CDR1 is SQVTM and CDR2 is ANQGSEA. Trimming at V came to 6 bases and at J to 0 bases, leaving 9 bases not matched to a gene. The CDR3 runs to 17 residues. CDR3 protein: CSVDRLAGAYSYNEQFF. The CDR3 region has the DNA TGCAGCGTGGATCGACTAGCGGGGGCCTACTCCTACAATGAGCAGTTCTTC.